Presented here are 27 T cell receptor beta chains from one specimen sequenced in a study of blood T cells in healthy people across ages. Primed by a sample-barcoded 5' primer and a J-beta primer mix, a second PCR proceeded for 7 to 11 cycles. MiXCR was run by TCRdb on the 5' RACE reads, yielding one entry per CDR3 protein. Altogether 650,000 to 1,000,000 distinct CDR3 sequences are present, around half being singletons, with the ten largest covering around 18%. Source material: blood. These receptors all stem from a man at least 80 years old in good health.

The rearrangement joins TRBV20-1 to TRBJ2-1; D uncertain. From germline, CDR1 is DFQATT and CDR2 SNEGSKA (reference sequence). V lost 0 bases to trimming and J lost 7 bases, with 16 bases between them. The CDR3 runs 15 residues. This chain's CDR3 is CSARDRRQDRNEQFF. DNA of the CDR3: TGCAGTGCTAGAGATCGCCGGCAGGACCGAAATGAGCAGTTCTTC.

The J gene is TRBJ2-1, the V gene TRBV7-2, with a weak D call TRBD2 (6 bases). Germline loops: CDR1 SGHTA, CDR2 FQGNSA. Trimming removed 3 bases from V and 3 bases from J, with 9 bases in between. The CDR3 is 14 residues long. The CDR3 nucleotides are TGTGCCAGCAGCTTTGACGGGAGCTACAATGAGCAGTTCTTC. This encodes CASSFDGSYNEQFF.

On this clonotype itself: Germline is not matched at one junction end, which may reflect a read error. This sequence joins TRBV28 and TRBJ2-7; D call uncertain. The germline gives CDR1 MDHEN, CDR2 SYDVKM. This CDR3 is built from 16 residues. The CDR3 loop reads CATSTQIRLSSYEQYF. The CDR3 bases are TGTGCCACCAGTACACAGATTCGATTAAGCTCCTACGAGCAGTACTTC.

This clonotype was observed a few times. V gene TRBV4-3 combines with J gene TRBJ2-3; a weak D match, TRBD2 (6 bases). The CDR3 is made up of 15 amino acids. V lost 1 base, J lost 2 bases, and 10 bases lay in between. Germline CDR1 LGHNA, CDR2 YSLEER. CDR3 region: CASSQGASDTDTQYF. The DNA for the CDR3 is TGCGCCAGCAGCCAAGGAGCTAGCGACACAGATACGCAGTATTTT.

This clonotype showed up just a few times. The chain joins TRBV9 to TRBJ2-3; 7 bases map to TRBD2. J was trimmed by 5 bases and V by 0 bases; bases with no gene match: 3. The CDR3 is 14 amino acids. CDR1 is SGDLS, CDR2 YYNGEE, per germline. The CDR3 region is CASSVGWEGDTQYF. In nucleotides, the CDR3 is TGTGCCAGCAGCGTAGGTTGGGAGGGAGATACGCAGTATTTT.

This clonotype was observed many times. The V and J genes are TRBV20-1 and TRBJ2-3, with D perhaps matching TRBD1 or TRBD2 (5 bases each). The germline gives CDR1 DFQATT, CDR2 SNEGSKA (reference sequence). The CDR3 consists of 13 residues. The ends were cut back, 6 bases at V and 1 base at J, with 11 bases in the middle. CDR3 protein: CSASRDGTDTQYF. CDR3 in DNA: TGCAGTGCCTCCAGGGACGGCACAGATACGCAGTATTTT.

This clonotype was recorded many times. The CDR3: CATSEQGLNEQFF. The CDR3 bases are TGTGCCACCAGTGAACAGGGACTCAATGAGCAGTTCTTC. V gene TRBV24-1 combines with J gene TRBJ2-1, with D possibly being TRBD1 or TRBD2 (6 bases each). CDR3 length: 13 residues. V lost 4 bases and J 6 bases, leaving 9 bases between the germline ends. The germline CDR1 and CDR2 sequences are KGHDR and SFDVKD.

This clonotype has just a few counts. The chain couples TRBV11-2 to TRBJ2-1; 7 nucleotides align to TRBD2. There are 14 residues in the CDR3. Germline CDR1 reads SGHAT; CDR2 reads FQNNGV. J lost 7 bases, V lost 5 bases, and 8 bases had no gene match. CDR3: CASSLQRGWNEQFF. The CDR3 DNA sequence: TGTGCCAGCAGCCTACAGCGGGGCTGGAATGAGCAGTTCTTC.

CDR3 DNA sequence: TGTGCCTGGAGTGTCTATGGGGCAGATACGCAGTATTTT. Its translation is CAWSVYGADTQYF. This chain joins TRBV30 and TRBJ2-3; no clear D. Trimming shortened V by 0 bases and J by 4 bases, and 8 bases separated the two germline ends. Per germline, CDR1 GTSNPN and CDR2 SVGIG (reference sequence). The CDR3 is 13 amino acids.

This clonotype has just a few counts. V and J are TRBV7-8 and TRBJ1-4, with D perhaps TRBD1 (5 bases). The CDR3 totals 13 residues. The V end was cut by 2 bases, the J end by 8 bases, with 9 bases between. The V gene's germline CDR1 is SGHVS and CDR2 FQNEAQ. The CDR3 sequence is CASSLLRGEKLFF. In nucleotides, the CDR3 is TGTGCCAGCAGCTTATTGAGGGGAGAAAAACTGTTTTTT. Filled out from reference TRBV7-8 and TRBJ1-4, the complete variable domain reads GAGVSQSPRYKVAKRGQDVALRCDPISGHVSLFWYQQALGQGPEFLTYFQNEAQLDKSGLPSDRFFAERPEGSVSTLKIQRTQQEDSAVYLCASSLLRGEKLFFGSGTQLSVL.

The chain links TRBV20-1 to TRBJ2-1; 11 bases line up with TRBD1. This CDR3 region has 17 residues. Germline V gene data show CDR1 as DFQATT and CDR2 as SNEGSKA (reference sequence). J lost 0 bases, V lost 4 bases, and 8 bases had no gene match. The CDR3, as DNA: TGCAGTGCTACCGGGACAGGGGGGGGACGCTCCTACAATGAGCAGTTCTTC. Its protein product is CSATGTGGGRSYNEQFF.

This rearrangement joins TRBV6-2 or TRBV6-3 to TRBJ2-7; 11 positions match TRBD1. J gave up 0 bases and V 5 bases, and 6 bases lay outside the gene matches. The germline V gene encodes CDR1 MNHEY and CDR2 SVGEGT. The CDR3 extends over 16 amino acids. In DNA form, the CDR3 reads TGTGCCAGCAGTCCGATTGGACAGGGGGCCTCCTACGAGCAGTACTTC. Residues: CASSPIGQGASYEQYF.

The CDR3 DNA is TGTGCCAGCAGCTTGATGGGCGGGACGGAAGATACGCAGTATTTT. It yields the protein CASSLMGGTEDTQYF. This sequence joins TRBV5-6 and TRBJ2-3, with D tentatively TRBD2 (6 bases). The V and J ends lost 1 base and 5 bases respectively, with 14 bases between them. This CDR3 contains 15 residues. Germline loops: CDR1 SGHDT, CDR2 YYEEEE.

This clonotype was seen repeatedly, ten times or more. This chain links TRBV20-1 with TRBJ2-3; 12 nucleotides line up with TRBD2. The CDR3 length is 15 residues. Germline V gene lookup returns CDR1 DFQATT and CDR2 SNEGSKA (reference sequence). The J segment lost 5 bases and the V segment lost 3 bases, leaving 6 bases of the junction unmatched. CDR3 sequence: CSASGLAGYVDTQYF. The CDR3 nucleotides are TGCAGTGCTAGCGGACTAGCGGGATACGTAGATACGCAGTATTTT.

The genes are TRBV6-5 and TRBJ2-3, with D perhaps given as TRBD1 or TRBD2 (5 bases each). V was cut by 7 bases and J by 0 bases, with 11 bases left in between. Germline CDR1 MNHEY, CDR2 SVGAGI. The CDR3 totals 14 residues. CDR3 in amino acids: CASKGTYSTDTQYF. As DNA, the CDR3 is TGTGCCAGCAAGGGGACCTATAGCACAGATACGCAGTATTTT.

CDR3 DNA: TGTGCCAGCAGCTTTAAGGCGGGAATCACAGATACGCAGTATTTT. Encoded protein: CASSFKAGITDTQYF. The chain has TRBV7-9 and TRBJ2-3, with D perhaps matching TRBD2 (6 bases). The CDR3 extends over 15 amino acids. The V end was cut by 3 bases, the J end by 2 bases, with 12 bases between. The germline V gene has CDR1 SEHNR and CDR2 FQNEAQ (reference sequence).

This clonotype occurred a few times. The chain uses TRBV5-1 and TRBJ2-3; 7 positions agree with TRBD2. V trimming: 2 bases; J trimming: 3 bases; junction bases outside the gene matches: 12. This CDR3 contains 17 residues. Per the germline V gene, CDR1 is SGHRS and CDR2 is YFSETQ. CDR3 residues: CASSLSPGGSVTDTQYF. CDR3 coding DNA: TGCGCCAGCAGCTTATCCCCCGGCGGGAGCGTAACAGATACGCAGTATTTT.

CDR3: CASSLDRYTEAFF. DNA of the CDR3: TGTGCCAGCAGTCTGGACAGGTACACTGAAGCTTTCTTT. J is TRBJ1-1 and V is TRBV12-3 or TRBV12-4; 7 bases align to TRBD1. The CDR3 consists of 13 residues. V shed 5 bases, J shed 3 bases, and the junction held 3 bases outside the gene matches.

V gene TRBV28 combines with J gene TRBJ2-7, with TRBD1 matching 11 bases. Germline CDR1 is MDHEN and CDR2 is SYDVKM. Trimming cost V 8 bases and J 6 bases; bases outside gene matches: 6. The CDR3 consists of 13 residues. The CDR3 spells CASRRTGGSEQYF. CDR3 coding DNA: TGTGCCAGCCGCCGGACAGGGGGCAGCGAGCAGTACTTC.

J is TRBJ2-1 and V is TRBV20-1, with 15 bases lining up with TRBD2. Germline CDR1 and CDR2: DFQATT and SNEGSKA (reference sequence). V lost 3 bases to trimming and J lost 6 bases; unmatched junction nucleotides: 6. CDR3 size: 16 residues. The CDR3 DNA reads as TGCAGTGCTAGGACGGGACTAGCGGGAGGCTCCAATGAGCAGTTCTTC. Translation gives CSARTGLAGGSNEQFF.

V gene TRBV4-3 combines with J gene TRBJ2-3, with unresolved D. CDR1 LGHNA and CDR2 YSLEER come from the germline V gene. Trimming took 4 bases from V and 4 from J, leaving 15 bases between them. CDR3 size: 15 residues. CDR3 DNA sequence: TGCGCCAGCAGCCCTAGGCAGGAAGCCGCAGATACGCAGTATTTT. Its translation is CASSPRQEAADTQYF.

V usage is TRBV25-1 and J usage is TRBJ1-2; D may be TRBD1 (5 bases). Trimming removed 1 base from V and 2 bases from J, with 8 bases in between. The CDR3 is 14 residues long. The germline gives CDR1 MGHDK, CDR2 SYGVNS. The CDR3 spells CASSESGRNYGYTF. The CDR3 DNA sequence: TGTGCCAGCAGTGAATCGGGACGCAACTATGGCTACACCTTC.

The chain is built from TRBV6-5 and TRBJ2-2; 11 bases map to TRBD2. Unmatched junction bases numbered 11, after V lost 4 bases and J lost 4 bases. Per germline, CDR1 MNHEY and CDR2 SVGAGI. CDR3 length equals 18 residues. DNA for the CDR3: TGTGCCAGCAGTTTCCTCTTACTAGCGGGAGAGGTCACCGGGGAGCTGTTTTTT. Its translation is CASSFLLLAGEVTGELFF.

The chain has TRBV4-2 and TRBJ2-7; D gene unclear. Trimming took off 3 bases at V and 7 bases at J, with 10 bases between the two ends. The CDR3 has 12 amino acids. Per the germline V gene, CDR1 is LGHNA and CDR2 is YNFKEQ. The CDR3 sequence is CASSQELNEQYF. The CDR3 DNA follows: TGTGCCAGCAGCCAGGAATTGAATGAGCAGTACTTC.

This clonotype was recorded a few times. This rearrangement joins TRBV4-3 to TRBJ1-4; D not resolved. Germline CDR1 LGHNA, CDR2 YSLEER. Trimming took 1 base from V and 2 from J, leaving 8 bases between them. CDR3 length equals 15 residues. CDR3 nucleotides: TGCGCCAGCAGCCAAGCGGCAGTCACTAATGAAAAACTGTTTTTT. Residues: CASSQAAVTNEKLFF.

This clonotype was seen a few times. The chain combines TRBV27 with TRBJ2-7; D not certain. The CDR3 length is 12 residues. Germline assignment: CDR1 MNHEY and CDR2 SMNVEV (reference sequence). CDR3 amino acids: CLSIGTPYEQYF. Written as DNA, the CDR3 is TGTCTGAGTATCGGTACCCCCTACGAGCAGTACTTC.

The chain combines TRBV5-1 with TRBJ2-1; no clear D. CDR1 and CDR2 from the germline V gene are SGHRS and YFSETQ. This CDR3 contains 15 residues. V lost 0 bases and J 7 bases, leaving 14 bases between the germline ends. The CDR3 region is CASSLAQHVRNEQFF. CDR3 nucleotides: TGCGCCAGCAGCTTGGCCCAGCATGTTAGGAATGAGCAGTTCTTC.